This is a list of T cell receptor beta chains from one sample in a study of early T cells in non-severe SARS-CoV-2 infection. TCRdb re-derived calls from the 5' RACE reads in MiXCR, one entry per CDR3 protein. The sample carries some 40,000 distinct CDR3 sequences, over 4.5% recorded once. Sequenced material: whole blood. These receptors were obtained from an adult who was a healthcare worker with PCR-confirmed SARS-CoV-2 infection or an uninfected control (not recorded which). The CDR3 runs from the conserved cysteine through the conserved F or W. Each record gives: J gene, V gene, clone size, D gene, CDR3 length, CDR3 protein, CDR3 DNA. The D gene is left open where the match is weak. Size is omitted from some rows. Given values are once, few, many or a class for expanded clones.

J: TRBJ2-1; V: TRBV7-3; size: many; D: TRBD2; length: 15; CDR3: CASSLSGSSYNEQFF; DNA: TGTGCCAGCAGCTTAAGCGGGAGCTCTTACAATGAGCAGTTCTTC
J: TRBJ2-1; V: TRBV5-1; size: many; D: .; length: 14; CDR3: CASSFGLPHNEQFF; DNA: TGCGCCAGCAGCTTTGGGTTACCTCACAATGAGCAGTTCTTC
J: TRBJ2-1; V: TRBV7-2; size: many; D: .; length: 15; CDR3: CASSDHGSRYNEQFF; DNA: TGTGCCAGCAGTGACCACGGGAGCCGCTACAATGAGCAGTTCTTC
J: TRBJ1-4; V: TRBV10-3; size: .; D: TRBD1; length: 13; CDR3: CAISAYRGEKLFF; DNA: TGTGCCATCAGTGCCTACAGGGGCGAAAAACTGTTTTTT
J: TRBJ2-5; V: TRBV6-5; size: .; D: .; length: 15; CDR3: CASKTVQGLQETQYF; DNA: TGTGCCAGCAAAACGGTACAGGGATTACAAGAGACCCAGTACTTC
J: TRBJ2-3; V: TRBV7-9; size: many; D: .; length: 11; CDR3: CASSQTDTQYF; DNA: TGTGCCAGCAGCCAAACAGATACGCAGTATTTT
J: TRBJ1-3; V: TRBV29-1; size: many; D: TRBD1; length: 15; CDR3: CSVETGASSGNTIYF; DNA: TGCAGCGTTGAAACAGGGGCCAGCTCTGGAAACACCATATATTTT
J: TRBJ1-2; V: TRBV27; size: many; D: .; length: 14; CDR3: CASSTQRTGLGYTF; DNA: TGTGCCAGCAGTACCCAAAGGACGGGTCTTGGCTACACCTTC
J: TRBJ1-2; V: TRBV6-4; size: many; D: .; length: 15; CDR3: CASSPRGGLSDGYTF; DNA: TGTGCCAGCAGCCCCCGTGGGGGACTCAGTGATGGCTACACCTTC
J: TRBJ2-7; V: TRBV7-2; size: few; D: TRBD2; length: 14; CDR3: CASSFAGGIKEQYF; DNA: TGTGCCAGCAGCTTTGCGGGGGGAATAAAGGAGCAGTACTTC
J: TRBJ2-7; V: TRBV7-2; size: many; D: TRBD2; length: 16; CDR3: CASSVGSGASSYEQYF; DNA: TGTGCCAGCAGCGTCGGTAGCGGGGCAAGCTCCTACGAGCAGTACTTC
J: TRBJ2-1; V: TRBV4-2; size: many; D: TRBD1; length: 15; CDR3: CASSQDGQGGDEQFF; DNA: TGTGCCAGCAGCCAAGACGGACAGGGTGGCGATGAGCAGTTCTTC
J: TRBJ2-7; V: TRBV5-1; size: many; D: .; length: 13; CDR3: CASKQGSSYEQYF; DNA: TGCGCCAGCAAACAGGGCAGCTCCTACGAGCAGTACTTC
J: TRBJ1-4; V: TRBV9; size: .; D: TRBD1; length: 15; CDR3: CASSETGTGGEKLFF; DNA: TGTGCCAGCAGCGAAACCGGGACAGGGGGTGAAAAACTGTTTTTT
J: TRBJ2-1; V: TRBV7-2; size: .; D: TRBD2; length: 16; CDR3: CASTIVSGLANNEQFF; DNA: TGTGCCAGCACCATAGTTTCGGGACTAGCGAACAATGAGCAGTTCTTC
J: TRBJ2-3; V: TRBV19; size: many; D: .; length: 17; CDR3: CASSPRGRPRQTDTQYF; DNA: TGTGCCAGTAGTCCGCGGGGTCGGCCACGTCAAACAGATACGCAGTATTTT
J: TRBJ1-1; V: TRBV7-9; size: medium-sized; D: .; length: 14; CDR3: CASSLAGTNTEAFF; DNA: TGTGCCAGCAGCTTAGCGGGCACCAACACTGAAGCTTTCTTT
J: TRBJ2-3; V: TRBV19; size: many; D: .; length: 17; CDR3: CASSILRAAGGTDTQYF; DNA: TGTGCCAGTAGCATCCTGCGCGCGGCAGGAGGCACAGATACGCAGTATTTT
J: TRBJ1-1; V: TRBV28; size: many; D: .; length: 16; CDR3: CASSSTRTPGSSEAFF; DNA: TGTGCCAGCAGTTCCACCCGCACCCCGGGGTCCTCCGAAGCTTTCTTT
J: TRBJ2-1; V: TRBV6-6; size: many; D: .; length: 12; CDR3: CASSSSHNEQFF; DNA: TGTGCCAGCAGTTCGTCCCACAATGAGCAGTTCTTC
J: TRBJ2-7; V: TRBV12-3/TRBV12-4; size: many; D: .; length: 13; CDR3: CASSLGQSYEQYF; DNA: TGTGCCAGCAGTTTAGGACAGTCCTACGAGCAGTACTTC
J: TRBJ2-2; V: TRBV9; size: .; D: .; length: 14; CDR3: CASSVDPNTGELFF; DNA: TGTGCCAGCAGCGTAGACCCGAACACCGGGGAGCTGTTTTTT
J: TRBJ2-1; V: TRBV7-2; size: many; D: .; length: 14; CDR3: CASSPRDPAAEQFF; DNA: TGTGCCAGCAGCCCCCGGGACCCGGCGGCGGAGCAGTTCTTC
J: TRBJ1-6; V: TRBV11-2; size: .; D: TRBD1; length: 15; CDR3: CASTRGGTGESPLHF; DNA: TGTGCCAGCACCCGAGGGGGGACAGGGGAATCACCCCTCCACTTT
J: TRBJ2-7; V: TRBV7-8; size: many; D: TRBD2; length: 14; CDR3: CASSSGLAGREQYF; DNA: TGTGCCAGCAGTTCGGGACTAGCGGGACGCGAGCAGTACTTC
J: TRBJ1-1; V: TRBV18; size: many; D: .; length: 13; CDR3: CASSPGGNTEAFF; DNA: TGTGCCAGCTCACCAGGAGGGAACACTGAAGCTTTCTTT
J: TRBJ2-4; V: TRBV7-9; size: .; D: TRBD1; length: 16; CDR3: CASSLRNPGGKNIQYF; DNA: TGTGCCAGCAGCTTAAGGAATCCAGGGGGTAAAAACATTCAGTACTTC
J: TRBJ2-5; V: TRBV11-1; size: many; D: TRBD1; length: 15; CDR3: CASSTRRTGQETQYF; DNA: TGTGCCAGCAGCACCCGGCGGACAGGGCAAGAGACCCAGTACTTC
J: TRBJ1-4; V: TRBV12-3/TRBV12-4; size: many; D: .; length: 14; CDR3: CASSLRVPNEKLFF; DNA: TGTGCCAGCAGTCTCCGGGTTCCTAATGAAAAACTGTTTTTT
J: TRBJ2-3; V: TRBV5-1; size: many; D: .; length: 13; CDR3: CASSLVQGDTQYF; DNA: TGCGCCAGCAGCTTGGTCCAGGGCGATACGCAGTATTTT
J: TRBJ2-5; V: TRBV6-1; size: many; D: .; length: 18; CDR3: CASIYQGRGKFGGETQYF; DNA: TGTGCCAGCATTTACCAGGGGCGGGGAAAATTTGGCGGAGAGACCCAGTACTTC
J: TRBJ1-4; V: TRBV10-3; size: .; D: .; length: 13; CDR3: CAISRLPGEKLFF; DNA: TGTGCCATCAGTCGCCTCCCAGGGGAAAAACTGTTTTTT
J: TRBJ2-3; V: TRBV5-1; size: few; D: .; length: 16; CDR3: CASSSNPSRGADTQYF; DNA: TGCGCCAGCAGCTCGAACCCTAGTAGGGGAGCAGATACGCAGTATTTT